This is a list of T cell receptor beta chains from one sample in a study of T cells after yellow fever vaccination. TCRdb analysed the 5' RACE reads with MiXCR anew, one entry per CDR3 protein. The repertoire holds about 300,000 distinct CDR3 sequences, approximately 8% seen once, with approximately 3.5% in the top ten. The input for sequencing was CD4+ T cells sorted from PBMCs, taken 5 days after the yellow fever booster vaccination. These receptors originate from a man aged 18-30 years who received the YFV17D yellow fever vaccine. The CDR3 runs from the conserved cysteine through the conserved F or W. The D gene is left open where the match is weak. The size entry is marked missing in some rows and otherwise reads once, few, many or a size class.

clone_size: -
d_call: -
j_call: TRBJ2-1
cdr3_length: 13
v_call: TRBV7-2
cdr3_aa: CASTGPSYNEQFF
cdr3_nt: TGTGCCAGCACTGGGCCCTCCTACAATGAGCAGTTCTTC

clone_size: many
d_call: -
j_call: TRBJ1-3
cdr3_length: 14
v_call: TRBV12-3/TRBV12-4
cdr3_aa: CASSAMGAGNTIYF
cdr3_nt: TGTGCCAGCAGCGCAATGGGTGCTGGAAACACCATATATTTT

clone_size: -
d_call: TRBD1
j_call: TRBJ2-1
cdr3_length: 18
v_call: TRBV4-2
cdr3_aa: CASSQDHFTGGTYNEQFF
cdr3_nt: TGTGCCAGCAGCCAAGACCATTTCACAGGGGGGACGTACAATGAGCAGTTCTTC

clone_size: few
d_call: TRBD2
j_call: TRBJ2-3
cdr3_length: 16
v_call: TRBV12-3/TRBV12-4
cdr3_aa: CASSPPMAGGTDTQYF
cdr3_nt: TGTGCCAGCAGTCCCCCCATGGCGGGGGGCACAGATACGCAGTATTTT

clone_size: few
d_call: -
j_call: TRBJ2-5
cdr3_length: 15
v_call: TRBV6-2/TRBV6-3
cdr3_aa: CASRWVGAALETQYF
cdr3_nt: TGTGCCAGCAGATGGGTCGGGGCGGCGCTGGAGACCCAGTACTTC

clone_size: many
d_call: TRBD1
j_call: TRBJ1-2
cdr3_length: 17
v_call: TRBV4-2
cdr3_aa: CASSQDHVFLGGVGYTF
cdr3_nt: TGTGCCAGCAGCCAAGATCACGTTTTTCTAGGGGGCGTTGGCTACACCTTC

clone_size: many
d_call: -
j_call: TRBJ2-7
cdr3_length: 13
v_call: TRBV5-1
cdr3_aa: CASSFGGAYEQYF
cdr3_nt: TGCGCCAGCAGCTTCGGCGGAGCCTACGAGCAGTACTTC

clone_size: many
d_call: TRBD2
j_call: TRBJ2-7
cdr3_length: 16
v_call: TRBV9
cdr3_aa: CASSPVRGLAAYEQYF
cdr3_nt: TGTGCCAGCAGCCCAGTGAGGGGACTAGCGGCCTACGAGCAGTACTTC

clone_size: -
d_call: -
j_call: TRBJ1-1
cdr3_length: 13
v_call: TRBV2
cdr3_aa: CASTLSENTEAFF
cdr3_nt: TGTGCCAGCACCCTGAGTGAGAACACTGAAGCTTTCTTT

clone_size: -
d_call: -
j_call: TRBJ1-1
cdr3_length: 14
v_call: TRBV6-5
cdr3_aa: CASSFLPANTEAFF
cdr3_nt: TGTGCCAGCAGTTTCCTCCCAGCGAACACTGAAGCTTTCTTT

clone_size: few
d_call: -
j_call: TRBJ2-3
cdr3_length: 15
v_call: TRBV4-3
cdr3_aa: CASSQRADSTDTQYF
cdr3_nt: TGCGCCAGCAGCCAACGAGCGGATAGCACAGATACGCAGTATTTT

clone_size: few
d_call: -
j_call: TRBJ2-1
cdr3_length: 11
v_call: TRBV10-3
cdr3_aa: CAGGGPNEQFF
cdr3_nt: TGTGCGGGGGGGGGCCCCAATGAGCAGTTCTTC

clone_size: -
d_call: -
j_call: TRBJ1-1
cdr3_length: 12
v_call: TRBV10-3
cdr3_aa: CAISGLATEAFF
cdr3_nt: TGTGCCATCAGTGGTCTGGCCACTGAAGCTTTCTTT

clone_size: few
d_call: TRBD1
j_call: TRBJ2-3
cdr3_length: 17
v_call: TRBV28
cdr3_aa: CASSPLLTGAREDTQYF
cdr3_nt: TGTGCCAGCAGTCCTCTATTGACAGGGGCAAGGGAAGATACGCAGTATTTT

clone_size: many
d_call: TRBD2
j_call: TRBJ2-4
cdr3_length: 16
v_call: TRBV5-1
cdr3_aa: CASSPLAGANKNIQYF
cdr3_nt: TGCGCCAGCAGCCCACTAGCGGGGGCTAACAAAAACATTCAGTACTTC

clone_size: many
d_call: TRBD2
j_call: TRBJ2-1
cdr3_length: 16
v_call: TRBV20-1
cdr3_aa: CSAREVAGGSYNEQFF
cdr3_nt: TGCAGTGCTAGAGAAGTAGCGGGGGGGTCCTACAATGAGCAGTTCTTC

clone_size: -
d_call: -
j_call: TRBJ1-2
cdr3_length: 11
v_call: TRBV20-1
cdr3_aa: CSARDSGGYTF
cdr3_nt: TGCAGTGCTAGAGATTCGGGTGGCTACACCTTC

clone_size: many
d_call: -
j_call: TRBJ1-1
cdr3_length: 13
v_call: TRBV20-1
cdr3_aa: CSPREDPNTEAFF
cdr3_nt: TGCAGTCCGAGAGAGGACCCGAACACTGAAGCTTTCTTT

clone_size: many
d_call: -
j_call: TRBJ2-1
cdr3_length: 11
v_call: TRBV11-2
cdr3_aa: CASSSGGYKFF
cdr3_nt: TGTGCCAGCAGTTCCGGGGGTTATAAGTTCTTC

clone_size: -
d_call: -
j_call: TRBJ2-5
cdr3_length: 13
v_call: TRBV20-1
cdr3_aa: CSARDEGFGTQYF
cdr3_nt: TGCAGTGCTAGAGATGAAGGTTTCGGGACCCAGTACTTC

clone_size: few
d_call: -
j_call: TRBJ1-2
cdr3_length: 9
v_call: TRBV29-1
cdr3_aa: CSYNYGYTF
cdr3_nt: TGCAGCTATAACTATGGCTACACCTTC

clone_size: few
d_call: -
j_call: TRBJ2-3
cdr3_length: 16
v_call: TRBV4-2
cdr3_aa: CASSQVRGSRVDTQYF
cdr3_nt: TGTGCCAGCAGCCAAGTGCGGGGCTCCCGGGTAGATACGCAGTATTTT

clone_size: -
d_call: -
j_call: TRBJ2-5
cdr3_length: 15
v_call: TRBV2
cdr3_aa: CASKRGLTYQETQYF
cdr3_nt: TGTGCCAGCAAAAGAGGACTGACGTACCAAGAGACCCAGTACTTC

clone_size: many
d_call: -
j_call: TRBJ1-1
cdr3_length: 15
v_call: TRBV6-1
cdr3_aa: CASSSPDKGNTEAFF
cdr3_nt: TGTGCCAGCAGCTCACCGGATAAGGGAAACACTGAAGCTTTCTTT

clone_size: once
d_call: -
j_call: TRBJ1-2
cdr3_length: 14
v_call: TRBV7-2
cdr3_aa: CASSLGLVGYGYTF
cdr3_nt: TGTGCCAGCAGCTTAGGATTGGTCGGCTATGGCTACACCTTC

clone_size: many
d_call: TRBD2
j_call: TRBJ2-2
cdr3_length: 15
v_call: TRBV7-3
cdr3_aa: CASSLRGTWTGELFF
cdr3_nt: TGTGCCAGCAGCTTGCGGGGGACGTGGACCGGGGAGCTGTTTTTT

clone_size: many
d_call: -
j_call: TRBJ2-1
cdr3_length: 12
v_call: TRBV11-2
cdr3_aa: CASSKEYNEQFF
cdr3_nt: TGTGCCAGCAGCAAAGAATACAATGAGCAGTTCTTC

clone_size: -
d_call: -
j_call: TRBJ1-5
cdr3_length: 14
v_call: TRBV3-1
cdr3_aa: CASSQGAAQEPQHF
cdr3_nt: TGTGCCAGCAGCCAAGGGGCAGCGCAGGAGCCCCAGCATTTT

clone_size: -
d_call: TRBD2
j_call: TRBJ2-5
cdr3_length: 17
v_call: TRBV12-5
cdr3_aa: CASGPGTTGPFQETQYF
cdr3_nt: TGTGCTAGTGGCCCCGGGACTACCGGGCCCTTCCAAGAGACCCAGTACTTC

clone_size: -
d_call: TRBD2
j_call: TRBJ2-3
cdr3_length: 14
v_call: TRBV2
cdr3_aa: CASSAGGRRDTQYF
cdr3_nt: TGTGCCAGCAGTGCGGGGGGGCGTAGAGATACGCAGTATTTT

clone_size: -
d_call: -
j_call: TRBJ1-3
cdr3_length: 13
v_call: TRBV20-1
cdr3_aa: CSAEAGAGNTIYF
cdr3_nt: TGCAGTGCGGAGGCAGGGGCCGGAAACACCATATATTTT

clone_size: few
d_call: -
j_call: TRBJ1-1
cdr3_length: 15
v_call: TRBV7-2
cdr3_aa: CASSLVWQGSTEAFF
cdr3_nt: TGTGCCAGCAGCTTAGTTTGGCAGGGAAGCACTGAAGCTTTCTTT

clone_size: many
d_call: -
j_call: TRBJ2-1
cdr3_length: 12
v_call: TRBV20-1
cdr3_aa: CSATTRRDEQFF
cdr3_nt: TGCAGTGCTACCACCCGAAGAGATGAGCAGTTCTTC

clone_size: -
d_call: -
j_call: TRBJ2-1
cdr3_length: 14
v_call: TRBV7-9
cdr3_aa: CASSPRGYNNEQFF
cdr3_nt: TGTGCCAGCAGCCCGAGGGGGTACAACAATGAGCAGTTCTTC